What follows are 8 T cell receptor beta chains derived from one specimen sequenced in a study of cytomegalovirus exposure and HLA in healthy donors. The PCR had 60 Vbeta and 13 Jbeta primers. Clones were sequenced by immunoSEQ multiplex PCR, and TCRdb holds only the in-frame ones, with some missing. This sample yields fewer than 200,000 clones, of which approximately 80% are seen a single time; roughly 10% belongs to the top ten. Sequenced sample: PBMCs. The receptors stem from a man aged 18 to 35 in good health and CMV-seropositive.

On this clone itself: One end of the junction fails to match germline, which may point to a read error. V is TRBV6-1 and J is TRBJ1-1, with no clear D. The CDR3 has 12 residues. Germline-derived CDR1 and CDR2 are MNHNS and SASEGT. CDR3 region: CASSWYRTDAFF. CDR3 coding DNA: TGTGCCAGCAGTTGGTATAGGACTGACGCTTTCTTT.

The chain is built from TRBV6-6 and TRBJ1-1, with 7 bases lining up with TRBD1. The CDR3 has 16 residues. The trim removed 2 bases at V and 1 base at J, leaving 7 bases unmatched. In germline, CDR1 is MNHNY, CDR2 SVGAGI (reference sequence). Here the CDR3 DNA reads TGTGCCAGCAGTTACGAAAAAAGGGGGCGGAACACTGAAGCTTTCTTT. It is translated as CASSYEKRGRNTEAFF.

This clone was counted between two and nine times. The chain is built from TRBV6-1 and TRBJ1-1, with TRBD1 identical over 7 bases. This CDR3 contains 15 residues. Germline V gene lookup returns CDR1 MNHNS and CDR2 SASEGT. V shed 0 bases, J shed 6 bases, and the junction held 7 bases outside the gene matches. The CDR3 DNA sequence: TGTGCCAGCAGTGAAGCGGGGGGACAGACCCCTGAAGCTTTCTTT. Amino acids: CASSEAGGQTPEAFF.

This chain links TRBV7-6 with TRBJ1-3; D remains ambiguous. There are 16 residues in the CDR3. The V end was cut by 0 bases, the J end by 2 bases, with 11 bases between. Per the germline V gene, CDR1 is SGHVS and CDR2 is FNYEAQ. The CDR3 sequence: CASSLAWSGTGNTIYF. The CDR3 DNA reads TGTGCCAGCAGCTTAGCTTGGTCCGGGACTGGAAACACCATATATTTT.

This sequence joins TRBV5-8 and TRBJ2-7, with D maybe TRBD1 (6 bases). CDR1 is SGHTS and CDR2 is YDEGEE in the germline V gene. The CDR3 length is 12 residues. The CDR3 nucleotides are TGTGCTTCAGCGCCAGGGGCCTACGAGCAGTACTTC. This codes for CASAPGAYEQYF.

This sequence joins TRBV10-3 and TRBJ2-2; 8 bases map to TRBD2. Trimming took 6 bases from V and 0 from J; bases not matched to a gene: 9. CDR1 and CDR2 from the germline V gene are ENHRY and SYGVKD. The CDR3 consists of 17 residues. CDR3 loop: CAIRDIAGTANTGELFF. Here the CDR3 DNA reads TGTGCCATCAGGGACATAGCGGGAACCGCGAACACCGGGGAGCTGTTTTTT.

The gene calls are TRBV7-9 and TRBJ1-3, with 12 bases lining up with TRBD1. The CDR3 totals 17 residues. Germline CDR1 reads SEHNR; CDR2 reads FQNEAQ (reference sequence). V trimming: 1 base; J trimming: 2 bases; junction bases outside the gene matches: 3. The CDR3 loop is CASSLVGTGGPGNTIYF. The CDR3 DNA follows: TGTGCCAGCAGCTTAGTTGGGACAGGGGGCCCTGGAAACACCATATATTTT.

This CDR3 reads CASSYSGGSTDTQYF. CDR3 coding DNA: TGTGCCAGCAGTTACAGCGGGGGGAGTACAGATACGCAGTATTTT. The chain couples TRBV6-6 to TRBJ2-3; TRBD2 matches at 9 bases. The germline CDR1 and CDR2 sequences are MNHNY and SVGAGI (reference sequence). V lost 2 bases, J lost 3 bases, and 3 bases stayed unmatched. The CDR3 has 15 residues.